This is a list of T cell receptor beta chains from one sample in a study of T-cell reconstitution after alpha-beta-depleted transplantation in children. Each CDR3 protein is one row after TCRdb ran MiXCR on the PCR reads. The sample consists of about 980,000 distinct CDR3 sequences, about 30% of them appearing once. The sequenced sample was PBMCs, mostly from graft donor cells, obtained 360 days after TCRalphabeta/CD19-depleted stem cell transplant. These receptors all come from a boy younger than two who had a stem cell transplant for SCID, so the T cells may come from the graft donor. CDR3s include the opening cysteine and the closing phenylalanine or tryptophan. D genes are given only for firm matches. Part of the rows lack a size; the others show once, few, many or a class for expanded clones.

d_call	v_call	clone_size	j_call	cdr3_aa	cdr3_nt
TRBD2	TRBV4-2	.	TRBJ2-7	CASSPGGGPPYEQYF	TGTGCCAGCAGCCCCGGGGGGGGACCCCCCTACGAGCAGTACTTC
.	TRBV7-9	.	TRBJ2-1	CASSGGILYNEQFF	TGTGCCAGCAGTGGGGGAATCCTATACAATGAGCAGTTCTTC
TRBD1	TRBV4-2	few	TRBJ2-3	CASSQDVGGDRGLETQYF	TGTGCCAGCAGCCAAGATGTGGGCGGAGACAGGGGGCTCGAGACGCAGTATTTT
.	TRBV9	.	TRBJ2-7	CASSAGSGTSYEQYF	TGTGCCAGCAGCGCCGGATCGGGGACCTCCTACGAGCAGTACTTC
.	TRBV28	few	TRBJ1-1	CATRWMGGNTEAFF	TGTGCCACACGGTGGATGGGAGGCAACACTGAAGCTTTCTTT
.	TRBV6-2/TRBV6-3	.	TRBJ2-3	CASSFAPIPDTQYF	TGTGCCAGCAGTTTCGCCCCAATCCCAGATACGCAGTATTTT
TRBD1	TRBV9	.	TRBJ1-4	CASRPGTAGKLFF	TGTGCCAGCAGGCCCGGGACAGCCGGAAAACTGTTTTTT
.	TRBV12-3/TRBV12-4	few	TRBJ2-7	CASSRVMDSSKDEQYF	TGTGCCAGCAGTCGAGTAATGGACAGTTCCAAGGACGAGCAGTACTTC
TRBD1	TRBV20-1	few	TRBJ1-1	CSAPGTENTEAFF	TGCAGTGCTCCCGGGACAGAGAACACTGAAGCTTTCTTT
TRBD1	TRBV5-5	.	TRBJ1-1	CASSIRGQMNTEAFF	TGTGCCAGCAGCATTCGGGGACAGATGAACACTGAAGCTTTCTTT
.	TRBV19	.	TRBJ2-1	CASSETKLAGRSYNEQFF	TGTGCCAGTAGCGAAACTAAGCTTGCGGGGCGCTCCTACAATGAGCAGTTCTTC
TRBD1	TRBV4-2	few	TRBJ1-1	CASSPGTGMAFF	TGTGCCAGCAGCCCCGGGACAGGGATGGCTTTCTTT
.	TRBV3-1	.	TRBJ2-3	CASRQHYRFSTDTQYF	TGTGCCAGCAGACAACACTACCGGTTTAGCACAGATACGCAGTATTTT
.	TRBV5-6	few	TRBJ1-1	CASSFPGGTEAFF	TGTGCCAGCAGTTTCCCGGGTGGCACTGAAGCTTTCTTT
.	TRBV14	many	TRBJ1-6	CASSQIGNSPLHF	TGTGCCAGCAGCCAAATCGGTAATTCACCCCTCCACTTT
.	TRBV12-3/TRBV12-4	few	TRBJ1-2	CASSATAVYGYTF	TGTGCCAGCAGTGCGACAGCCGTCTATGGCTACACCTTC
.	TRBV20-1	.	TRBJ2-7	CSASIRGSEQYF	TGCAGTGCTAGTATCCGGGGGAGCGAGCAGTACTTC
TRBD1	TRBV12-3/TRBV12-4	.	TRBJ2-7	CASSSGQGAAEQYF	TGTGCCAGCAGTTCCGGACAGGGGGCAGCCGAGCAGTACTTC
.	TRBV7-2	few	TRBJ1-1	CASSLGTGWGNTEAFF	TGTGCCAGCAGCTTAGGTACAGGGTGGGGGAACACTGAAGCTTTCTTT
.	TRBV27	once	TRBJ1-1	CASSLSQGMSEAFF	TGTGCCAGCAGTTTATCCCAGGGGATGAGTGAAGCTTTCTTT
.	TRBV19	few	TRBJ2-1	CASSIRDRSEQFF	TGTGCCAGTAGTATAAGGGATAGGAGTGAGCAGTTCTTC
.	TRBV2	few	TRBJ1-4	CASSEIGGMRLF	TGTGCCAGCAGTGAAATCGGGGGAATGAGGCTTTTT
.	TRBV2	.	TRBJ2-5	CASTPRWDYQETQYF	TGTGCCAGCACCCCAAGGTGGGACTACCAAGAGACCCAGTACTTC
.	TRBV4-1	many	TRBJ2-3	CASAVGGTDTDTQYF	TGCGCCAGCGCCGTGGGGGGGACAGACACAGATACGCAGTATTTT
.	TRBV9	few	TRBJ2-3	CASSVGVAASTDTQYF	TGTGCCAGCAGCGTAGGGGTAGCGGCTAGCACAGATACGCAGTATTTT
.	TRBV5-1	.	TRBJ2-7	CASSPGPILAYEQYF	TGCGCCAGCAGCCCGGGACCAATTTTGGCCTACGAGCAGTACTTC
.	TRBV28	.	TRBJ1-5	CASSLGPGNNQPQHF	TGTGCCAGCAGTTTAGGTCCGGGAAACAATCAGCCCCAGCATTTT
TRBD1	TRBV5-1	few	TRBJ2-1	CASSFKGQGPNEQFF	TGCGCCAGCAGCTTCAAGGGACAGGGGCCTAATGAGCAGTTCTTC
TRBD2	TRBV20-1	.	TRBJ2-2	CSARDVAGGGPTGELFF	TGCAGTGCTAGAGATGTCGCCGGGGGGGGCCCTACCGGGGAGCTGTTTTTT
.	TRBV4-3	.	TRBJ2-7	CASSQGAGPSYEQYF	TGCGCCAGCAGCCAAGGCGCGGGACCCTCCTACGAGCAGTACTTC
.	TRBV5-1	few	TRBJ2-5	CASSRPGPKETQYF	TGCGCCAGCAGTCGGCCTGGGCCTAAAGAGACCCAGTACTTC
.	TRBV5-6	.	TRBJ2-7	CASRPADGEQYF	TGTGCCAGCAGACCTGCTGACGGCGAGCAGTACTTC
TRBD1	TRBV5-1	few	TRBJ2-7	CASSVMTGMFYEQYF	TGCGCCAGCAGCGTGATGACAGGGATGTTCTACGAGCAGTACTTC
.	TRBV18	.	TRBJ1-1	CASSPGREAAFF	TGTGCCAGCTCACCAGGAAGGGAAGCAGCTTTCTTT
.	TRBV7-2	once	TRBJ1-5	CASTPGQGNQPQHF	TGTGCCAGCACTCCGGGGCAGGGCAATCAGCCCCAGCATTTT
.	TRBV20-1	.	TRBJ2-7	CSAKSGMGEQYF	TGCAGTGCTAAATCGGGGATGGGAGAGCAGTACTTC
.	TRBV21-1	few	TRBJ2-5	CASSKCWGDRGLQETQYF	TGTGCCAGCAGCAAATGCTGGGGGGACAGAGGGCTTCAAGAGACCCAGTACTTC
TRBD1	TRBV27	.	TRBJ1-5	CASSFRGLDSNQPQHF	TGTGCCAGCAGTTTCAGGGGGCTGGATAGCAATCAGCCCCAGCATTTT
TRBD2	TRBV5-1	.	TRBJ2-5	CASSGGGTQYF	TGCGCCAGCAGCGGCGGGGGGACCCAGTACTTC
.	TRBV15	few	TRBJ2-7	CATSRDGLDREQYF	TGTGCCACCAGCAGAGATGGCCTGGACAGAGAGCAGTACTTC
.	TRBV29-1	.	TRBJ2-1	CSVGGQVYNEQFF	TGCAGCGTTGGGGGACAAGTCTACAATGAGCAGTTCTTC
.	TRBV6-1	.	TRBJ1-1	CASRRDTNTEAFF	TGTGCCAGCAGGAGGGACACCAACACTGAAGCTTTCTTT
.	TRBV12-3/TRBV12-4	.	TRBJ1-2	CASSFADGYTF	TGTGCCAGCAGTTTTGCTGATGGCTACACCTTC
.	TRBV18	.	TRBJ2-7	CASSPRGISSYEQYF	TGTGCCAGCTCACCACGCGGGATAAGCTCCTACGAGCAGTACTTC
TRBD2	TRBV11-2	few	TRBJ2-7	CASSLGGWAGVISYEQYF	TGTGCCAGCAGCTTAGGAGGGTGGGCGGGGGTGATCTCCTACGAGCAGTACTTC
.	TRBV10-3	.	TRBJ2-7	CAISFGSSYEQYF	TGTGCCATCAGTTTTGGAAGTTCCTACGAGCAGTACTTC
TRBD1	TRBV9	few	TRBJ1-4	CASSVSGTANEKLFF	TGTGCCAGCAGCGTGTCCGGGACAGCTAATGAAAAACTGTTTTTT
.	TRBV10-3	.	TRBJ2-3	CAITEGQGADTQYF	TGTGCCATCACCGAGGGTCAGGGCGCAGATACGCAGTATTTT
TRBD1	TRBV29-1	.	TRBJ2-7	CSALGQDYEQYF	TGCAGCGCGCTAGGACAGGACTACGAGCAGTACTTC